This T cell receptor beta chain comes out of a study of shared clonotypes between healthy human individuals. As to this clone: Its antigen is not known.

300 ng DNA, roughly 30,000 T cell genomes, went into unsorted PBMC replicate PCRs. Source study methods: Junction-only sequences produced by ImmunoSEQ had no quality scores, so filtering differed. The data were produced by immunoSEQ multiplex PCR, yet TCRdb's version contains in-frame clones alone and is incomplete. The DNA was the basis for D and trimming; V, J and clone size are from that table. The repertoire holds 400,000 to 600,000 clones, with about 79% as singletons. Findings and limits, study-wide: Among donors, the sharing of clonotypes was expected to be influenced by sequencing depth. Donor scarcity curtailed the genetic and exposure-history diversity represented herein.

V lost 7 bases, J lost 5 bases, and 1 base stayed unmatched. In germline, CDR1 is MDHEN, CDR2 SYDVKM. The CDR3 totals 14 residues. The specimen sequenced was PBMCs. The chain combines TRBV28 with TRBJ2-2; 13 nucleotides align to TRBD2. This clonotype was sampled from a middle-aged woman in good health. Some clones in this sample may be carry-over from other donors' samples. CDR3 sequence (DNA): TGTGCCAGCAAGGGACTAGCGGGAACCGGGGAGCTGTTTTTT. It yields the protein CASKGLAGTGELFF.